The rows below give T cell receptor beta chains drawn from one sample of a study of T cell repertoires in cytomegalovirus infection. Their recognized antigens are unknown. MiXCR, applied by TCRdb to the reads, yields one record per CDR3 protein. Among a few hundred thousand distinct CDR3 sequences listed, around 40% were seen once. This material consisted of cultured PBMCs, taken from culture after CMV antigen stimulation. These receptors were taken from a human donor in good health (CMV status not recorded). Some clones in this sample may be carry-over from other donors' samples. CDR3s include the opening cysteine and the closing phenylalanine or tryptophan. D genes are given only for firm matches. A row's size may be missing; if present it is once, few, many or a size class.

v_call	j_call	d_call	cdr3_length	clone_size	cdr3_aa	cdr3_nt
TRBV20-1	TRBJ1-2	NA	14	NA	CSAPLTGTNYGYTF	TGCAGTGCCCCCTTGACCGGAACCAACTATGGCTACACCTTC
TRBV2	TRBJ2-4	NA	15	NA	CASRLDRSGEDIQYF	TGTGCCAGCAGGCTAGACAGGAGCGGGGAGGACATTCAGTACTTC
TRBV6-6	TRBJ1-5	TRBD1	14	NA	CASSYRDRNQPQHF	TGTGCCAGCAGTTACAGGGACAGGAATCAGCCCCAGCATTTT
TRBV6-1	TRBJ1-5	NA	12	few	CASSRQGQPQHF	TGTGCCAGCAGCCGTCAGGGGCAGCCCCAGCATTTT
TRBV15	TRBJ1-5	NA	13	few	CATRRQGNQPQHF	TGTGCCACCAGACGACAGGGCAATCAGCCCCAGCATTTT
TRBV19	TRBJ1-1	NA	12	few	CASGAFVTEAFF	TGTGCCAGTGGGGCCTTTGTCACTGAAGCTTTCTTT
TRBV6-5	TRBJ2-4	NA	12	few	CASSTGQNIQYF	TGTGCCAGCAGTACAGGGCAAAACATTCAGTACTTC
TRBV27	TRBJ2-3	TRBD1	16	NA	CASSLYWGQGTDTQYF	TGTGCCAGCAGTTTATATTGGGGACAGGGCACAGATACGCAGTATTTT
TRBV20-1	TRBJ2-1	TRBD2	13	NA	CSAPKRELNLEFF	TGCAGTGCCCCTAAGCGGGAGTTGAATTTGGAGTTCTTC
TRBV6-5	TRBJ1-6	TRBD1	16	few	CASSYGDRGLSSPLHF	TGTGCCAGCAGTTACGGGGACAGGGGTTTAAGTTCACCCCTCCACTTT
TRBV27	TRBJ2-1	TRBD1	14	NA	CASSLDLGGGEQFF	TGTGCCAGCAGTTTAGACTTAGGGGGCGGTGAGCAGTTCTTC
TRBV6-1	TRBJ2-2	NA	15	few	CASSGWESEPGELFF	TGTGCCAGCAGTGGGTGGGAGAGCGAGCCCGGGGAGCTGTTTTTT
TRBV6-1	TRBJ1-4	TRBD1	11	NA	CASWTGRKLFF	TGTGCCAGCTGGACAGGGCGGAAACTGTTTTTT
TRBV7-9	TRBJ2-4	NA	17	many	CASSLEPGLSAKNIQYF	TGTGCCAGCAGCTTAGAGCCAGGGTTATCGGCCAAAAACATTCAGTACTTC
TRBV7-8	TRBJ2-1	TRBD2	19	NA	CASSSPYRGGASSYNEQFF	TGTGCCAGCAGCTCCCCCTATCGCGGGGGGGCCAGCTCCTACAATGAGCAGTTCTTC
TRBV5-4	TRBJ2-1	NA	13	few	CASSARTNNEQFF	TGTGCCAGCAGCGCGAGGACGAACAATGAGCAGTTCTTC
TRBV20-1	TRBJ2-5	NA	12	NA	CSARETLGTQYF	TGCAGTGCTAGAGAAACCCTCGGGACCCAGTACTTC
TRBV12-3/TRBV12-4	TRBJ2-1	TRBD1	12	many	CASSLGGSEQFF	TGTGCCAGCAGCTTAGGGGGCTCTGAGCAGTTCTTC
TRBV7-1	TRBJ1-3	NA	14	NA	CAFARASSGNTIYF	TGTGCCTTCGCCAGGGCGAGCTCTGGAAACACCATATATTTT
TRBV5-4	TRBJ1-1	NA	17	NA	CASSPPDSMMGGTEAFF	TGTGCCAGCAGCCCACCCGACAGTATGATGGGGGGCACTGAAGCTTTCTTT
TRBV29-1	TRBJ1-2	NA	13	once	CSARTGTPYGYTF	TGCAGCGCCCGCACCGGGACACCGTATGGCTACACCTTC
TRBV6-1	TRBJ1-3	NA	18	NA	CASTTAPPDTGPGNTIYF	TGTGCCAGCACCACCGCGCCCCCGGACACAGGGCCAGGAAACACCATATATTTT
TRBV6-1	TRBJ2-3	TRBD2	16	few	CASRFSSGSVTDTQYF	TGTGCCAGCAGATTTTCTAGCGGGAGTGTCACAGATACGCAGTATTTT
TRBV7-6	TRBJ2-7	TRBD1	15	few	CASSPTGQGEDEQYF	TGTGCCAGCAGCCCGACTGGACAGGGGGAAGACGAGCAGTACTTC
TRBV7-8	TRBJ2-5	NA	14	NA	CASSAHRVIETQYF	TGTGCCAGCAGCGCCCACAGGGTAATAGAGACCCAGTACTTC
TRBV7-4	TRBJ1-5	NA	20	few	CASSLALSAFEGGGRGPQHF	TGTGCCAGCAGCTTAGCGCTTTCGGCGTTTGAGGGTGGGGGGCGAGGGCCCCAGCATTTT
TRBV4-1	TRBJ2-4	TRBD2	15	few	CASSQGLAEKNIQYF	TGCGCCAGCAGCCAGGGACTAGCGGAGAAAAACATTCAGTACTTC
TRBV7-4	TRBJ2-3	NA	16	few	CASSPPAGRHTDTQYF	TGTGCCAGCAGCCCCCCCGCGGGCAGACACACAGATACGCAGTATTTT
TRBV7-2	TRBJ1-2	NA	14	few	CASSARKGNYGYTF	TGTGCCAGCAGCGCCCGGAAGGGGAACTATGGCTACACCTTC
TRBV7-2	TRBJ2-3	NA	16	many	CASSPPGPIRGDTQYF	TGTGCCAGCAGCCCTCCGGGACCTATCAGGGGAGATACGCAGTATTTT
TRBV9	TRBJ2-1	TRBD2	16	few	CASSVWTSGGAGEQFF	TGTGCCAGCAGCGTGTGGACTAGCGGGGGGGCTGGGGAGCAGTTCTTC
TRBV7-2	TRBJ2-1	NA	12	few	CASSFDWSRQFF	TGTGCCAGCAGCTTTGACTGGTCGCGGCAGTTCTTC
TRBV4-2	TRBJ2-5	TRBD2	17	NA	CASSQAGGGPVQETQYF	TGTGCCAGCAGCCAGGCCGGCGGGGGACCTGTCCAAGAGACCCAGTACTTC
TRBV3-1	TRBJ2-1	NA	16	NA	CASSPTGPQTGNEQFF	TGTGCCAGCAGCCCGACCGGGCCTCAAACCGGCAATGAGCAGTTCTTC